This T cell receptor (beta chain) was identified in a study of blood T cell repertoires in COVID-19. Assay used: immunoSEQ multiplex PCR; TCRdb lists only in-frame clones, some missing. The table has hundreds of thousands of clones, around 88% seen once. With V trimmed by 6 bases and J by 1 base, 5 bases remained unmatched. Germline V gene lookup returns CDR1 LGHDT and CDR2 YNNKEL (reference sequence). This CDR3 has 15 residues. This clone was seen once. The TCR was taken from a woman aged 25 to 39 with COVID-19, enrolled during active disease. The chain carries TRBV3-1 (or the pseudogene TRBV3-2) and TRBJ1-1; 10 positions agree with TRBD1. Sequencing used peripheral blood. CDR3 region: CASSGRDRGNTEAFF. CDR3 DNA sequence: TGTGCCAGCAGTGGCCGGGACAGGGGGAACACTGAAGCTTTCTTT.